This TCR beta chain was captured in a study of shared clonotypes between healthy human individuals. Study-wide background: Aged between 18 and 49, the donors were a couple of women and three men. Whole-study findings and limits: The four-donor shared clonotypes exceeded non-shared clonotypes in generation probability, with non-shared ones scoring lower.

Clones were read by immunoSEQ multiplex PCR, and TCRdb kept only the in-frame ones, dropping some. Of 2,100,000 or so clones in the sample, nearly 97% were seen once. As to this clone: Its specificity is not known.

Donors were healthy HIV-negative adults without recently reported acute infections or vaccinations. Subsets obtained from CD4+ cells comprised CD45RA+ naive and CD45RA-negative memory cells. This CDR3 has 14 residues. The V segment lost 2 bases and the J segment 0 bases; nucleotides outside the gene matches: 0. Germline V gene lookup returns CDR1 GTSNPN and CDR2 SVGIG (reference sequence). The V gene is TRBV30, the J gene TRBJ2-1, with 8 bases identical to TRBD2. Sample: naive CD4+ T cells sorted from blood. Subset reported: CD45RA+ positively selected. The receptor was derived from a man aged 18-30 years in good health. CDR3 bases: TGTGCCTGGAGTACTAGCGGCTCCTACAATGAGCAGTTCTTC. This gives the protein CAWSTSGSYNEQFF.